This TCR beta chain comes out of a study of T cells in Graves' hyperthyroidism and ophthalmopathy. Overall study results and limits: From stable hyperthyroidism, ophthalmopathy was separated by a 13 V-J model.

The V end lost 0 bases, the J end lost 7 bases, and 7 bases lay between the germline ends. CDR1 is SNHLY, CDR2 FYNNEI, per germline. The CDR3 length is 14 residues. The sample holds many counts of this clonotype. Its antigen is undetermined. Stable Graves' hyperthyroidism denoted no ophthalmopathy progression over 18 months. Uncontrolled infections, other autoimmune diseases, pregnancy or lactation led to exclusion of patients. The diagnoses drew upon clinical symptoms, serum thyroxine and TRAb, thyroid ultrasound and orbital computed tomography. There were TCR beta CDR3 regions amplified from RNA transcripts. HTBI primers were employed in a first-round RT-PCR of the TCR CDR3. From the multiplex PCR reads, TCRdb called clonotypes with MiXCR, one entry per CDR3 protein. In the table there are 45,000 or so distinct CDR3 sequences, around 48% of which are singletons.

The chain links TRBV2 to TRBJ1-6; D is undetermined. This TCR derives from a woman aged 45-59 years with Graves' hyperthyroidism. The sample taken for sequencing was peripheral blood or thyroid tissue (not recorded which). The chain's CDR3 is CASSEAATNSPLHF. The CDR3 bases are TGTGCCAGCAGTGAAGCCGCCACAAATTCACCCCTCCACTTT.